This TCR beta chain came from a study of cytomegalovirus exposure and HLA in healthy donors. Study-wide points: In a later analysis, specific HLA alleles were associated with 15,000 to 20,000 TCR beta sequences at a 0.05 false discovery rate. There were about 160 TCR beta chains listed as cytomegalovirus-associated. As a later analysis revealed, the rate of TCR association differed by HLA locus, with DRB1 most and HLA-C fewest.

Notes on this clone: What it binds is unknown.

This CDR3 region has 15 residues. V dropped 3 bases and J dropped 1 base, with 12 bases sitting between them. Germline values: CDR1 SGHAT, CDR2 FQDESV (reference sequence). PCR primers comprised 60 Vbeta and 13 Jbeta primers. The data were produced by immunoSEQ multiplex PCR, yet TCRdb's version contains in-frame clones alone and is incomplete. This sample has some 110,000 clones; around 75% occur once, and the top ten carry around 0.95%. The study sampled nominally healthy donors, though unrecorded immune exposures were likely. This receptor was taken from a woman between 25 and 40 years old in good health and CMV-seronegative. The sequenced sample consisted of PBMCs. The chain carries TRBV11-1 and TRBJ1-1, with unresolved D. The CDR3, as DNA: TGTGCCAGCAGCTTGAATGCAGGTTGGAACACTGAAGCTTTCTTT. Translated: CASSLNAGWNTEAFF.